These 25 T cell receptor beta chains came from one sample sequenced in a study of blood T cell repertoires in COVID-19. Method: immunoSEQ multiplex PCR; TCRdb's copy keeps in-frame clones and lacks some. In the table there are about 240,000 clones, about nine tenths of which are singletons. The sample was peripheral blood. Every receptor here comes from a man aged 55 to 69 who had recovered from COVID-19.

CDR3 DNA sequence: TGTGCCAGCAGTACCGGTAGCGGGGCCCAAGAGACCCAGTACTTC. The encoded protein is CASSTGSGAQETQYF. This rearrangement joins TRBV28 to TRBJ2-5, with 8 nucleotides matching TRBD2. The junction had 6 bases not matched to a gene; V was cut back by 5 bases and J by 1 base. The CDR3 loop spans 15 amino acids. CDR1 is MDHEN and CDR2 is SYDVKM in the germline V gene. The entire variable domain, with the rest obtained from reference TRBV28 and TRBJ2-5, is as follows: DVKVTQSSRYLVKRTGEKVFLECVQDMDHENMFWYRQDPGLGLRLIYFSYDVKMKEKGDIPEGYSVSREKKERFSLILESASTNQTSMYLCASSTGSGAQETQYFGPGTRLLVL.

The DNA of the CDR3 is TGTGCCAGCAGTATTTACAGGGGCGCGAGAGAGACCCAGTACTTC. Translating gives CASSIYRGARETQYF. The chain employs TRBV6-5 and TRBJ2-5; 7 bases are a match to TRBD1. The V segment lost 5 bases and the J segment 4 bases; nucleotides outside the gene matches: 10. The length of the CDR3 is 15 residues. Germline CDR1 MNHEY, CDR2 SVGAGI.

There are a few counts of this clone. The V and J genes are TRBV7-9 and TRBJ1-4; 7 positions agree with TRBD1. The CDR3 has 15 amino acids. Germline-derived CDR1 and CDR2 are SEHNR and FQNEAQ (reference sequence). J gave up 7 bases and V 1 base, and 6 bases lay outside the gene matches. CDR3 DNA sequence: TGTGCCAGCAGCTTAGAAGAGGGGGCGCTTGAAAAACTGTTTTTT. Encoded protein: CASSLEEGALEKLFF.

The rearrangement uses TRBV6-6 and TRBJ1-1; D remains ambiguous. Trimming took 2 bases from V and 0 from J, leaving 13 bases between them. The germline V gene encodes CDR1 MNHNY and CDR2 SVGAGI (reference sequence). The CDR3 has 16 amino acids. The CDR3: CASSYPSRPVNTEAFF. In DNA form, the CDR3 reads TGTGCCAGCAGTTACCCATCCCGTCCAGTGAACACTGAAGCTTTCTTT.

CDR3 region: CASTITGDPGQPQHF. CDR3 sequence (DNA): TGTGCCAGTACAATTACGGGGGACCCCGGTCAGCCCCAGCATTTT. This chain links TRBV19 with TRBJ1-5; D is perhaps TRBD1 (5 bases). Germline V lookup: CDR1 LNHDA, CDR2 SQIVND (reference sequence). Trimming stripped 7 bases from V and 6 bases from J, with 19 bases between. The CDR3 contains 15 residues.

The chain recombines TRBV19 with TRBJ1-2, with TRBD1 matching 7 bases. The CDR3 runs to 13 residues. Germline values: CDR1 LNHDA, CDR2 SQIVND (reference sequence). V trimming: 5 bases; J trimming: 7 bases; junction bases outside the gene matches: 7. The CDR3 DNA sequence: TGTGCCAGTAGTCCTTCATACAGGGGTGGCTACACCTTC. Its protein product is CASSPSYRGGYTF.

The rearrangement uses TRBV5-1 and TRBJ1-2, with 12 bases that match TRBD1. This CDR3 is built from 14 residues. Losses at the gene ends were 4 bases for V and 9 bases for J; bases not matched to a gene: 7. The germline gives CDR1 SGHRS, CDR2 YFSETQ. In DNA, the CDR3 is TGCGCCAGCAGCGACGGGACAGGGGGCACGAGCTACACCTTC. Translated, it gives CASSDGTGGTSYTF. Full variable domain (remainder filled in from reference TRBV5-1 and TRBJ1-2): KAGVTQTPRYLIKTRGQQVTLSCSPISGHRSVSWYQQTPGQGLQFLFEYFSETQRNKGNFPGRFSGRQFSNSRSEMNVSTLELGDSALYLCASSDGTGGTSYTFGSGTRLTVV.

This clone was observed once. V usage is TRBV30 and J usage is TRBJ2-5, with D possibly being TRBD1 (5 bases). CDR3 length: 15 residues. Germline CDR1 reads GTSNPN; CDR2 reads SVGIG (reference sequence). V was pared by 5 bases and J by 5 bases, with 21 bases between. DNA for the CDR3: TGTGCCTGGGCACCGGCAGGGATCATTGAGGAGACCCAGTACTTC. It is translated as CAWAPAGIIEETQYF.

The chain links TRBV2 to TRBJ2-7; D is uncertain. Trimming took 7 bases from V and 2 from J, leaving 12 bases between them. The CDR3 has 13 amino acids. Germline lookup yields CDR1 SNHLY and CDR2 FYNNEI. This CDR3 is CASTQPLPYEQYV. CDR3 nucleotide sequence: TGTGCCAGCACCCAACCACTACCCTACGAGCAGTACGTC.

The chain recombines TRBV15 with TRBJ1-5; TRBD1 aligns across 9 bases. V lost 3 bases, J lost 7 bases, and 7 bases stayed unmatched. Germline loops: CDR1 LNHNV, CDR2 YYDKDF (reference sequence). This CDR3 is 15 amino acids long. The CDR3 sequence: CATSSPTGGGQPQHF. The CDR3 DNA reads as TGTGCCACCAGCAGCCCTACAGGGGGCGGCCAGCCCCAGCATTTT.

CDR3 in DNA: TGTGCCAGCACACAGGTGGACGGTTCACCCCTCCACTTT. Translated, it gives CASTQVDGSPLHF. The V call is TRBV12-3 or TRBV12-4, the J call TRBJ1-6, with a weak D call TRBD1 (5 bases). The CDR3 is made up of 13 amino acids. Trimming shortened V by 7 bases and J by 9 bases, and 13 bases separated the two germline ends.

This clone appeared once. This chain links TRBV12-3 or TRBV12-4 with TRBJ1-6; D might be TRBD1 (5 bases). The CDR3 loop spans 12 amino acids. The ends were cut back, 6 bases at V and 10 bases at J, with 10 bases in the middle. CDR3 residues: CASSERGSPLHF. Here the CDR3 DNA reads TGTGCCAGCAGCGAAAGGGGATCACCCCTCCACTTT.

The chain has TRBV28 and TRBJ2-3; D unresolved. Between the trimmed V and J ends, which lost 5 bases and 3 bases, there was a span of 9 bases. The CDR3 covers 13 residues. Germline V lookup: CDR1 MDHEN, CDR2 SYDVKM. CDR3 loop: CASSVDSTDTQYF. The DNA of the CDR3 is TGTGCCAGCAGTGTCGACTCAACAGATACGCAGTATTTT.

This chain connects TRBV7-6 to TRBJ2-2; TRBD2 is a possible D gene (5 bases). The V and J ends lost 5 bases and 0 bases respectively, with 13 bases between them. CDR1 is SGHVS and CDR2 is FNYEAQ in the germline V gene. The CDR3 runs 16 residues. The CDR3 here is CASSRQTGTNTGELFF. In DNA form, the CDR3 reads TGTGCCAGCAGCCGACAAACCGGGACGAACACCGGGGAGCTGTTTTTT.

The rearrangement joins TRBV4-1 to TRBJ2-7, with D possibly matching TRBD1 (6 bases). Trimming left V 5 bases short and J 3 bases short, with 17 bases between. The CDR3 has 15 amino acids. Germline-derived CDR1 and CDR2 are MGHRA and YSYEKL. CDR3 DNA sequence: TGCGCCAGCAGCTTCACCGAACAGGGTATCTACGAGCAGTACTTC. Protein: CASSFTEQGIYEQYF.

The sample holds a few counts of this clone. This chain joins TRBV27 and TRBJ1-2, with unresolved D. This CDR3 contains 15 residues. Germline lookup yields CDR1 MNHEY and CDR2 SMNVEV (reference sequence). Trimming stripped 5 bases from V and 0 bases from J, with 13 bases between. CDR3 sequence reads: CASSPGERANYGYTF. DNA of the CDR3: TGTGCCAGCAGTCCCGGGGAGAGAGCTAACTATGGCTACACCTTC.

Here the CDR3 reads CASSPGGNTGNTIYF. The CDR3 DNA reads as TGTGCCAGCTCACCAGGGGGGAACACTGGAAACACCATATATTTT. This sequence joins TRBV18 and TRBJ1-3; weak D call: TRBD1 (5 bases). V gave up 2 bases and J gave up 2 bases, with 10 bases separating them. Germline loops: CDR1 KGHSH, CDR2 LQKENI. This CDR3 is 15 amino acids long.

V and J are TRBV6-1 and TRBJ2-7; D is perhaps TRBD1 (6 bases). CDR1 is MNHNS, CDR2 SASEGT, per germline. The V end lost 3 bases, the J end lost 4 bases, and 13 bases lay between the germline ends. The CDR3 covers 14 residues. CDR3 sequence reads: CASSDRGTLYEQYV. The CDR3 DNA reads as TGTGCCAGCAGTGACAGGGGAACCTTGTACGAGCAGTACGTC.

The V and J genes are TRBV5-1 and TRBJ1-2; TRBD1 matches at 12 bases. Germline CDR1 is SGHRS and CDR2 is YFSETQ. V was pared by 5 bases and J by 3 bases, with 8 bases of the junction left unmatched. The CDR3 spans 16 residues. The CDR3 reads CASRSDGTGGDYGYTF. The CDR3 region has the DNA TGCGCCAGCAGATCCGACGGGACAGGGGGCGACTATGGCTACACCTTC.

Only one count was recorded for this clone. The chain combines TRBV24-1 with TRBJ1-2; D may be TRBD1 (6 bases). The length of the CDR3 is 17 residues. CDR1 KGHDR and CDR2 SFDVKD come from the germline V gene. V dropped 3 bases and J dropped 7 bases, with 23 bases sitting between them. The CDR3 DNA is TGTGCCACCAGTGATCCTCGGCGGGGGCGTGCTGAAGCTGGCTACACCTTC. This translates into CATSDPRRGRAEAGYTF.

The chain carries TRBV6-1 and TRBJ2-2; D might be TRBD1 (5 bases). Germline V gene data show CDR1 as MNHNS and CDR2 as SASEGT. With 2 bases removed from V and 3 bases from J, the gap between germline ends came to 10 bases. There are 15 residues in the CDR3. For the CDR3, the DNA is TGTGCCAGCAGTGAACAAGGGGCTGACACCGGGGAGCTGTTTTTT. It specifies CASSEQGADTGELFF.

The chain uses TRBV21-1 and TRBJ2-3; the table's D call, TRBD1, has no DNA check behind it. TRBV21-1 is shown as a pseudogene. The CDR3 covers 14 residues. The CDR3 DNA is TGTGCCAGCAGCAAACGACAGGGGGCAGATACGCAGTATTTT. Protein sequence: CASSKRQGADTQYF.

The chain combines TRBV19 with TRBJ1-5; possible D gene TRBD1, 6 bases. The germline V gene has CDR1 LNHDA and CDR2 SQIVND (reference sequence). Trimming cost V 5 bases and J 9 bases, with 14 bases left between them. The CDR3 contains 13 residues. The CDR3: CASSGQPRLPQHF. The CDR3 region has the DNA TGTGCCAGTAGTGGACAGCCGAGATTGCCCCAGCATTTT.

The V call is TRBV19, the J call TRBJ1-5; D possibly corresponds to TRBD1 (5 bases). Per germline, CDR1 LNHDA and CDR2 SQIVND (reference sequence). V lost 7 bases to trimming and J lost 6 bases, with 13 bases between them. The CDR3 contains 13 residues. The CDR3, as DNA: TGTGCCAGTAAGGCAGGGCGGATTCAGCCCCAGCATTTT. This gives the protein CASKAGRIQPQHF.

The chain joins TRBV1 to TRBJ1-2; the table's D call TRBD1 went unverified against the DNA. TRBV1 is noted as a pseudogene. CDR3 length: 14 residues. The CDR3 region is CTSSQPGESRGYTF. The CDR3 DNA is TGCACCAGCAGCCAGCCAGGGGAGTCTAGGGGCTACACCTTC.